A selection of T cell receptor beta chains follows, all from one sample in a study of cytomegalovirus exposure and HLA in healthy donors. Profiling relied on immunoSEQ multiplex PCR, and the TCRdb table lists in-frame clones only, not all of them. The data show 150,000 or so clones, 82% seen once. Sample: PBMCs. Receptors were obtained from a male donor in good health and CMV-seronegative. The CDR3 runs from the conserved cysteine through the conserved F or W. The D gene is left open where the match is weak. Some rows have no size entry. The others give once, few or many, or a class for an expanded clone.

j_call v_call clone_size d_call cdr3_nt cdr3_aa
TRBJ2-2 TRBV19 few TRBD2 TGTGCCAGTAAGCGTGGGCGGGAGCCCACCGGGGAGCTGTTTTTT CASKRGREPTGELFF
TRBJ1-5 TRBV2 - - TGTGCCAGCATCGGCACTAATAGCAATCAGCCCCAGCATTTT CASIGTNSNQPQHF
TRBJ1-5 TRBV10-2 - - TGCGCCAGCAGTGAGTACTTCGGTCAGCCCCAGCATTTT CASSEYFGQPQHF
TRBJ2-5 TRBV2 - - TGTGCCAGCAGGTGGGGGGAAGAGACCCAGTACTTC CASRWGEETQYF
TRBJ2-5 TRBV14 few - TGTGCCAGCAGCCAAGATGGGGCAGGCCAACCTAGTGCGTCGGAGACCCAGTACTTC CASSQDGAGQPSASETQYF
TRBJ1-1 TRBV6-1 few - TGTGCCAGCAGTGAAGCGGACGGAGGAGGGAACACTGAAGCTTTCTTT CASSEADGGGNTEAFF
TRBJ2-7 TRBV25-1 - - TGTGCCAGCAGTGAATTCGAACAGACGCCCTACGAGCAGTACTTC CASSEFEQTPYEQYF
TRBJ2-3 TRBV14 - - TGTGCCAGCAGCCTCACACGAACATGGCTCCGGGGGAGGAACACAGATACGCAGTATTTT CASSLTRTWLRGRNTDTQYF
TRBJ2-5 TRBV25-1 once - TGTGCCAGCAGTCAGTCAGAGACCCAGTACTTC CASSQSETQYF
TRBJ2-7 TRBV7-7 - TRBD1 TGTGCCAGCAGCTTCGGCAGGGGGTACGAGCAGTACTTC CASSFGRGYEQYF
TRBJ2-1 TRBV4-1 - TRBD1 TGCGCCAGCAGCCAAGATCAGGGGGCGAGTGAGCAGTTCTTC CASSQDQGASEQFF
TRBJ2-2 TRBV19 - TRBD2 TGTGCCAGTAGTATCAGCGGGAGGACCGGGGAGCTGTTTTTT CASSISGRTGELFF
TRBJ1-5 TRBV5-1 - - TGCGCCAGCAGCCTGGGACAAAATCAGCCCCAGCATTTT CASSLGQNQPQHF
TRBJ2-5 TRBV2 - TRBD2 TGTGCCAGCAGTTGGGGCGGGGGACAAGAGACCCAGTACTTC CASSWGGGQETQYF
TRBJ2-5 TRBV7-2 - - TGTGCCAGCAGCTTAGACATGGACCGCCCGGGGAGGGAGACCCAGTACTTC CASSLDMDRPGRETQYF
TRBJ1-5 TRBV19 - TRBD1 TGTGCCAACGATGACAGGGGCAATCAGCCCCAGCATTTT CANDDRGNQPQHF
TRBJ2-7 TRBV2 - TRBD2 TGTGCCAGCAGTGAAGCGGCTAGCGGGGGGGACAGCTCCTACGAGCAGTACTTC CASSEAASGGDSSYEQYF
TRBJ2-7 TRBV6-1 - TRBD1 TGTGCCAGCAGGACAGGGGGCCCCTACGAGCAGTACTTC CASRTGGPYEQYF